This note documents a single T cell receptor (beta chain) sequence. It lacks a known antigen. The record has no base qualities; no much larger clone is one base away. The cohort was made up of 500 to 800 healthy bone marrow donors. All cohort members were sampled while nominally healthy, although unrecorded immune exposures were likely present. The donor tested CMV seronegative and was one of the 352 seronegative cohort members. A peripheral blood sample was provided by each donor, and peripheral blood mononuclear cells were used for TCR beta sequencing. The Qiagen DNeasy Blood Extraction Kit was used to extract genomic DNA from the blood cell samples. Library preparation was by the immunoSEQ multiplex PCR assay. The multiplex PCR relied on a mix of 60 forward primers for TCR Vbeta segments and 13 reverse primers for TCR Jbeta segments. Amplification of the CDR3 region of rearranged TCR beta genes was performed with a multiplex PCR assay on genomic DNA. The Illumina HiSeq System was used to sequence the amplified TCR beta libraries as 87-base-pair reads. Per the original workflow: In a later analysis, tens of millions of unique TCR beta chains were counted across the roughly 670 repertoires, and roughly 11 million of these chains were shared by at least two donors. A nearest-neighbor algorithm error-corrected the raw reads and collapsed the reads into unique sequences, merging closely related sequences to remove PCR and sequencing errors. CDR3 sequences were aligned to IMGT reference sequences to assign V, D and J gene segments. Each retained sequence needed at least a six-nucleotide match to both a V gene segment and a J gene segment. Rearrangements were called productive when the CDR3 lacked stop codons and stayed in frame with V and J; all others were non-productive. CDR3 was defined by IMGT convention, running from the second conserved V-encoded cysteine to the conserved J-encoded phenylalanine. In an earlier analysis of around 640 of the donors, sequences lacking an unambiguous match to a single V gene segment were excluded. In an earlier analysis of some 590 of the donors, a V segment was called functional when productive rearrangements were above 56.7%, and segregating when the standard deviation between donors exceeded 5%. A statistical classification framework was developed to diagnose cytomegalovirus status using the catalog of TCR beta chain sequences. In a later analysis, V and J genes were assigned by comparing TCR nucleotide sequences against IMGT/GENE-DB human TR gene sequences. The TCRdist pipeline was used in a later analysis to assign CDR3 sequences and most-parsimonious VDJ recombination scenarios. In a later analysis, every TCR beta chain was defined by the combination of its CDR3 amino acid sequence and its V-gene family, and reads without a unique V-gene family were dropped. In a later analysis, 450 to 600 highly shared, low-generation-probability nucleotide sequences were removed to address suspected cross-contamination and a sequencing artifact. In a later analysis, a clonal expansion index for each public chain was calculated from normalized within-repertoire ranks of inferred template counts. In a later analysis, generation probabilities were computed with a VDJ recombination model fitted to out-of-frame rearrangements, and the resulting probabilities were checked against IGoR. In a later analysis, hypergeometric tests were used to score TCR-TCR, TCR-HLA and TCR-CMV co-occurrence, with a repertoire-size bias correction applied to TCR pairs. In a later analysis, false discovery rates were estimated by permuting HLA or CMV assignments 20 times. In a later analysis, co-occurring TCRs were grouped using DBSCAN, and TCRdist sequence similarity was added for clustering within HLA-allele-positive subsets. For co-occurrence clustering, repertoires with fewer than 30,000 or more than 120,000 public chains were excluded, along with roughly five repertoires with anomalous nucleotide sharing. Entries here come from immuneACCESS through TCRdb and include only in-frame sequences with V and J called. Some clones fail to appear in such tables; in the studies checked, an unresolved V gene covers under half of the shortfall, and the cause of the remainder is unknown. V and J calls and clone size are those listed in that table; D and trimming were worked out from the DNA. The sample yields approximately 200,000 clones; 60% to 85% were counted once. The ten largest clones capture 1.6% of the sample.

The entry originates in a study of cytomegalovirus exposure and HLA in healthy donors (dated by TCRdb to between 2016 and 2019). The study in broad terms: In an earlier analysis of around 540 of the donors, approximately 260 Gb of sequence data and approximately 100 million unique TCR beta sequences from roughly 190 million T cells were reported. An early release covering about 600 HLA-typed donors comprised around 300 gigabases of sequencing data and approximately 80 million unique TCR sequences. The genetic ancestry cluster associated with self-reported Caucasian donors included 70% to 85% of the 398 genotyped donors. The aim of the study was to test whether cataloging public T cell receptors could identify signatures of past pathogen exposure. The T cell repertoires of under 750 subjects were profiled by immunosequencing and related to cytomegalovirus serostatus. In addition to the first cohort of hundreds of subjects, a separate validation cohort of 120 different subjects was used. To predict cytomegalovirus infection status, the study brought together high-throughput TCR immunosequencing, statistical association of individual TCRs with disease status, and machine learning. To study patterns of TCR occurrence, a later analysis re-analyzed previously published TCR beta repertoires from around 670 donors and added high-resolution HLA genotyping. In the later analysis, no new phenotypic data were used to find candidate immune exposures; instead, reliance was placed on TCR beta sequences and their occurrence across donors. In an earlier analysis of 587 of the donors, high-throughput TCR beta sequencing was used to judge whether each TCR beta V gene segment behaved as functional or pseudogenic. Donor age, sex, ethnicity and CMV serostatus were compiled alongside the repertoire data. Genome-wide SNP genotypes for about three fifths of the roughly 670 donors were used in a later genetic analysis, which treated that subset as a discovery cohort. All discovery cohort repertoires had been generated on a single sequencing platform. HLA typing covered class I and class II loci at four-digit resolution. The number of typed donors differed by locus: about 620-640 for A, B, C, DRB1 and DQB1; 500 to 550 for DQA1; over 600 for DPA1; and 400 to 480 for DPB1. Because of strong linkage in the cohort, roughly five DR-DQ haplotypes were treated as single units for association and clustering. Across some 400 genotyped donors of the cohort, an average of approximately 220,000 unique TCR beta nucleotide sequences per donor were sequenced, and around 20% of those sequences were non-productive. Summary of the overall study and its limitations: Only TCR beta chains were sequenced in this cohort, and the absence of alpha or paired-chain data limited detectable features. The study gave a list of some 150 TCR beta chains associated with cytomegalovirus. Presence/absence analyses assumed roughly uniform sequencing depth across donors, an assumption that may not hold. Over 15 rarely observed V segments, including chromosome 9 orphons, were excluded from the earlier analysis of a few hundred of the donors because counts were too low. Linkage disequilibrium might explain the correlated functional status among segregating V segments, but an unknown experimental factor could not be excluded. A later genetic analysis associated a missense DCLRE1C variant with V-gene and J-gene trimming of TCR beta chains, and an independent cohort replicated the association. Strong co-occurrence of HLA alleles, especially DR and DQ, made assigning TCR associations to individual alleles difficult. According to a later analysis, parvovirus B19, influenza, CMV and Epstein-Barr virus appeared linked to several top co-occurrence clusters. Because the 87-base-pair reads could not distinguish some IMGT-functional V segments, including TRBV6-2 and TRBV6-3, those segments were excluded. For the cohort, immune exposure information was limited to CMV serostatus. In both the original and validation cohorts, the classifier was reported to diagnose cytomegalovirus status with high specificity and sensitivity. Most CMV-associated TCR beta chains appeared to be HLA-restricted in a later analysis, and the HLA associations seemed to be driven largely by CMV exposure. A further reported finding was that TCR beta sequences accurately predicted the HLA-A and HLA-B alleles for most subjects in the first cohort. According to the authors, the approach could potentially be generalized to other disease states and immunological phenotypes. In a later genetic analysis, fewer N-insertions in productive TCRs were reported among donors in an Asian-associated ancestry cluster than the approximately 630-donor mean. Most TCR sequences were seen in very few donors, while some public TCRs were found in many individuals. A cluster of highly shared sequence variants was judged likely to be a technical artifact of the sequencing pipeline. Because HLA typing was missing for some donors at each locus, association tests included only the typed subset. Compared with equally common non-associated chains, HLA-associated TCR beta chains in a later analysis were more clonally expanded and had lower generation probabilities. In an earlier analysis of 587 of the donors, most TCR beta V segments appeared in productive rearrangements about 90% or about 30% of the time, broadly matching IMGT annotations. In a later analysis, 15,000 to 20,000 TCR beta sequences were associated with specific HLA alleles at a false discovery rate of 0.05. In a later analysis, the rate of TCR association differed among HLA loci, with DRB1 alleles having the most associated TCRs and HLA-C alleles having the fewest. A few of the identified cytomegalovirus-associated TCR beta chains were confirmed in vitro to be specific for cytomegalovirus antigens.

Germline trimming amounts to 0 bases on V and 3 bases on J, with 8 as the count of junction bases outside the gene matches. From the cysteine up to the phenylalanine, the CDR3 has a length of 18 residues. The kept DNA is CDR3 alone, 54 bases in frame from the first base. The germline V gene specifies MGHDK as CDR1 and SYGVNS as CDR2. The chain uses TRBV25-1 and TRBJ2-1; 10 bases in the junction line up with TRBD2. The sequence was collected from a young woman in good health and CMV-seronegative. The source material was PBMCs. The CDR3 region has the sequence CASSEYFGGTSDYNEQFF. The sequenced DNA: TGTGCCAGCAGTGAATATTTCGGGGGGACTAGCGACTACAATGAGCAGTTCTTC. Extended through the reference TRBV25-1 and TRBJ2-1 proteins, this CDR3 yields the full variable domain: EADIYQTPRYLVIGTGKKITLECSQTMGHDKMYWYQQDPGMELHLIHYSYGVNSTEKGDLSSESTVSRIRTEHFPLTLESARPSHTSQYLCASSEYFGGTSDYNEQFFGPGTRLTVL.